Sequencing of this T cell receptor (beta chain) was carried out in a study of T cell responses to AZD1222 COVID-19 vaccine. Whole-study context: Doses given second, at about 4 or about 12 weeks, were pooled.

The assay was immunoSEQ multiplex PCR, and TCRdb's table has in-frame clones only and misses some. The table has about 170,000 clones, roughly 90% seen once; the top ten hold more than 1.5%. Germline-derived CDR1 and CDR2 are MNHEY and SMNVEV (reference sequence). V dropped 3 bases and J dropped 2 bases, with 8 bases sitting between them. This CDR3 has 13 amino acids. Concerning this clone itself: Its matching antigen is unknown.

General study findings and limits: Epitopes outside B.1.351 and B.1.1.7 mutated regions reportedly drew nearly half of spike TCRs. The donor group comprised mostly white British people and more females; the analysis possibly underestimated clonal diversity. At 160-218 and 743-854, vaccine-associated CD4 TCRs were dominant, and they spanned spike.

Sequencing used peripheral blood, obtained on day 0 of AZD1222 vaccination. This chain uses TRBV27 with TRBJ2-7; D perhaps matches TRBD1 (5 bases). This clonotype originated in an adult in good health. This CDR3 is CASSLGRAYEQYF. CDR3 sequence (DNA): TGTGCCAGCAGTTTGGGCAGGGCCTACGAGCAGTACTTC.